The T cell receptor beta chain described here comes from a study of blood T cell repertoires in COVID-19. Study as a whole: Both acute and convalescent COVID-19 samples were obtained from the United States, Italy and Spain. PBMCs, B-cell-depleted T cells, or T cells were the source of the cDNA or gDNA that made up the material.

Assay: immunoSEQ multiplex PCR; the TCRdb copy retains only in-frame clones and omits some. The table records hundreds of thousands of clones, approximately 86% of them present only once. V was clipped by 5 bases and J by 1 base, with 11 bases between them. The V gene's germline CDR1 is MNHEY and CDR2 SMNVEV (reference sequence). This CDR3 has 14 amino acids. V gene TRBV27 combines with J gene TRBJ1-1; the D is unclear. The material sequenced was peripheral blood. This clonotype was obtained from a woman in her 70s with COVID-19, enrolled during active disease. The CDR3 DNA reads TGTGCCAGCAGTGTTGACATGAGGAACACTGAAGCTTTCTTT. This encodes CASSVDMRNTEAFF.